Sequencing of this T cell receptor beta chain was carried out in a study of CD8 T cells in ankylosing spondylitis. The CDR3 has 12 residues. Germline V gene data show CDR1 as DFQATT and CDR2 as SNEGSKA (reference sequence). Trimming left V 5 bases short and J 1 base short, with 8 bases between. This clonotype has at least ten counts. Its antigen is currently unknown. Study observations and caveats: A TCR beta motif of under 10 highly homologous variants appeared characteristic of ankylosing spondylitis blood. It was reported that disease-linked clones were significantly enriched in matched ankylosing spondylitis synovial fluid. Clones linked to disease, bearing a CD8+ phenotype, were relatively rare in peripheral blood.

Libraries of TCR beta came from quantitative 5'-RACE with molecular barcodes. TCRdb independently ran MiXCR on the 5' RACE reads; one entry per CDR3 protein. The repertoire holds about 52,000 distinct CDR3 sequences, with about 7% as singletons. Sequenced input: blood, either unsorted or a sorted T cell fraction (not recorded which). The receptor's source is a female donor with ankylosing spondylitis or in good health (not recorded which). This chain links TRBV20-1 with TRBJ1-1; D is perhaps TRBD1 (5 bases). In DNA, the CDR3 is TGCAGTGCTGCAACAGGGAACACTGAAGCTTTCTTT. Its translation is CSAATGNTEAFF.